The 28 T cell receptor beta chains in this list originate from one sample, sequenced in a study of T cell repertoires in ileal Crohn's disease. Indicated time point: neoterminal ileum biopsy at postoperative endoscopy, about 6 months after surgery. Libraries were prepared by immunoSEQ multiplex PCR; TCRdb keeps only in-frame clonotypes and omits some of them. The data contain fewer than 15,000 clones, roughly 80% of them singletons. The specimen was ileal tissue. The receptor set was obtained from an adult with Crohn's disease.

This clone has only one observation. The same CDR3 is also encoded by other DNA sequences in this sample. V and J are TRBV5-1 and TRBJ2-1; 9 nucleotides match TRBD1. The CDR3 length is 15 residues. CDR1 SGHRS and CDR2 YFSETQ come from the germline V gene. V shed 0 bases, J shed 7 bases, and the junction held 5 bases outside the gene matches. The CDR3 DNA reads TGCGCCAGCAGCTTGGGAGGACAGGGGTGGAATGAGCAGTTCTTC. Its translation: CASSLGGQGWNEQFF. The whole variable domain, filled in from reference TRBV5-1 and TRBJ2-1, reads KAGVTQTPRYLIKTRGQQVTLSCSPISGHRSVSWYQQTPGQGLQFLFEYFSETQRNKGNFPGRFSGRQFSNSRSEMNVSTLELGDSALYLCASSLGGQGWNEQFFGPGTRLTVL.

V and J are TRBV5-1 and TRBJ2-1; the D gene is possibly TRBD2 (6 bases). This CDR3 has 13 residues. The V and J ends lost 0 bases and 9 bases respectively, with 10 bases between them. Germline V gene sequence: CDR1 SGHRS, CDR2 YFSETQ. The CDR3 reads CASSLGGGTEQFF. CDR3 nucleotide sequence: TGCGCCAGCAGCTTGGGGGGCGGGACTGAGCAGTTCTTC.

To note about this clone: This sample also contains other DNA sequences that code for the same CDR3. This chain links TRBV5-4 with TRBJ1-5; D unclear. This CDR3 region has 12 residues. Germline V lookup: CDR1 SGHNT, CDR2 YYREEE (reference sequence). Trimming removed 0 bases from V and 7 bases from J, with 5 bases in between. The CDR3 loop is CASSLDNQPQHF. The DNA for the CDR3 is TGTGCCAGCAGCTTGGACAACCAGCCCCAGCATTTT.

In its sample, this clone ranks as medium-sized. The V gene is TRBV4-1, the J gene TRBJ1-3; D perhaps matches TRBD1 (6 bases). Germline values: CDR1 MGHRA, CDR2 YSYEKL. The CDR3 sequence is 18 residues long. V dropped 2 bases and J dropped 0 bases, with 17 bases sitting between them. CDR3 bases: TGCGCCAGCAGCCAACAGAGCACCCAGGGGAACTCTGGAAACACCATATATTTT. It yields the protein CASSQQSTQGNSGNTIYF.

The chain joins TRBV2 to TRBJ1-2; 8 bases agree with TRBD1. CDR1 and CDR2 from the germline V gene are SNHLY and FYNNEI. The CDR3 length is 12 residues. V shed 6 bases and J 6 bases; nucleotides not matched to a gene: 3. CDR3 loop: CASRDRVNGYTF. CDR3 nucleotides: TGTGCCAGCAGGGACAGGGTGAATGGCTACACCTTC. Supplemented by reference TRBV2 and TRBJ1-2, the full variable domain reads EPEVTQTPSHQVTQMGQEVILRCVPISNHLYFYWYRQILGQKVEFLVSFYNNEISEKSEIFDDQFSVERPDGSNFTLKIRSTKLEDSAMYFCASRDRVNGYTFGSGTRLTVV.

This clone has only a few counts. V gene TRBV5-4 combines with J gene TRBJ2-4; TRBD1 matches at 11 bases. This CDR3 has 14 residues. CDR1 and CDR2 (germline): SGHNT, YYREEE (reference sequence). The V segment lost 4 bases and the J segment 3 bases; nucleotides outside the gene matches: 0. For the CDR3, the DNA is TGTGCCAGCAGCGGGACAGGGGGCAAAAACATTCAGTACTTC. Translating it yields CASSGTGGKNIQYF.

The rearrangement joins TRBV5-1 to TRBJ2-2, with D maybe TRBD1 (5 bases). Deletions cut 4 bases from V and 5 bases from J, with 12 bases between. The germline CDR1 and CDR2 sequences are SGHRS and YFSETQ. The CDR3 sequence is 14 residues long. The CDR3 reads CASSHQGYTGELFF. The CDR3, as DNA: TGCGCCAGCAGCCATCAGGGATATACCGGGGAGCTGTTTTTT.

V usage is TRBV19 and J usage is TRBJ2-1; 7 bases match TRBD2. In germline, CDR1 is LNHDA, CDR2 SQIVND (reference sequence). The CDR3 contains 16 residues. V dropped 3 bases and J dropped 2; count of bases not matched to a gene: 7. The CDR3 bases are TGTGCCAGTAGTATTGTCTTGAGCGGGGCCTACAATGAGCAGTTCTTC. It encodes CASSIVLSGAYNEQFF.

The V call is TRBV2, the J call TRBJ1-6, with D possibly matching TRBD1 (6 bases). CDR1 is SNHLY and CDR2 is FYNNEI in the germline V gene. The V end was cut by 6 bases, the J end by 3 bases, with 9 bases between. This CDR3 comprises 14 residues. The CDR3 is CASRQDSYNSPLHF. In DNA form, the CDR3 reads TGTGCCAGCAGGCAGGACAGCTATAATTCACCCCTCCACTTT. Full variable domain (missing parts from reference TRBV2 and TRBJ1-6): EPEVTQTPSHQVTQMGQEVILRCVPISNHLYFYWYRQILGQKVEFLVSFYNNEISEKSEIFDDQFSVERPDGSNFTLKIRSTKLEDSAMYFCASRQDSYNSPLHFGNGTRLTVT.

This clone occurred once. The chain links TRBV2 to TRBJ2-1; 13 bases agree with TRBD2. Germline loops: CDR1 SNHLY, CDR2 FYNNEI. The CDR3 is 18 residues long. The ends lost 7 bases at V and 4 bases at J; junction bases unmatched: 13. In DNA, the CDR3 is TGTGCCAGCACCGAAGGGACTAGCGGGACCCGTACTTACAATGAGCAGTTCTTC. It codes for CASTEGTSGTRTYNEQFF.

This chain uses TRBV29-1 with TRBJ2-1, with a weak D call TRBD2 (6 bases). Germline V CDR1 and CDR2: SQVTM, ANQGSEA. Trimming stripped 5 bases from V and 7 bases from J, with 12 bases between. The CDR3 runs to 12 residues. The CDR3 is CSVPGLANEQFF. CDR3 sequence (DNA): TGCAGCGTTCCGGGACTCGCGAATGAGCAGTTCTTC.

The chain has TRBV28 and TRBJ1-2; TRBD1 matches at 7 bases. The CDR3 is made up of 15 amino acids. Trimming at V came to 4 bases and at J to 7 bases, leaving 12 bases not matched to a gene. Germline assignment: CDR1 MDHEN and CDR2 SYDVKM. CDR3 in amino acids: CASSSSGQPSGGYTF. DNA of the CDR3: TGTGCCAGCAGTTCCTCGGGACAGCCTTCGGGTGGCTACACCTTC.

The gene calls are TRBV7-5 and TRBJ2-5; the tabulated D call, TRBD1, remains unverified against the DNA. The J call is in doubt because the DNA end fits TRBJ2-7 better. TRBV7-5 represents a pseudogene. The CDR3 sequence is 18 residues long. The CDR3 loop is CARSQTGGKGKRAYEQYF. CDR3 sequence (DNA): TGTGCCAGAAGCCAGACAGGGGGCAAGGGAAAGAGGGCCTACGAGCAGTACTTC.

The chain couples TRBV1 to TRBJ2-1; the D call TRBD2 from the table was never checked on the DNA. TRBV1 is marked as a pseudogene. The CDR3 length is 16 residues. CDR3 sequence reads: CTSSPGEETGTSYAFF. DNA of the CDR3: TGCACCAGCAGCCCAGGGGAGGAAACCGGGACTAGCTATGCGTTCTTC.

The chain recombines TRBV19 with TRBJ2-7, with 7 bases matching TRBD2. Per the germline V gene, CDR1 is LNHDA and CDR2 is SQIVND (reference sequence). CDR3 length: 14 amino acids. Trimming removed 7 bases from V and 3 bases from J; junction bases left unmatched: 9. The CDR3 protein is CASNQFGGDYEQYF. CDR3 bases: TGTGCCAGTAATCAATTTGGGGGGGACTACGAGCAGTACTTC. Drawing the rest from reference TRBV19 and TRBJ2-7, the complete variable domain is DGGITQSPKYLFRKEGQNVTLSCEQNLNHDAMYWYRQDPGQGLRLIYYSQIVNDFQKGDIAEGYSVSREKKESFPLTVTSAQKNPTAFYLCASNQFGGDYEQYFGPGTRLTVT.

CDR3 nucleotide sequence: TGTGCCGTGGGACAGGACAATCAGCCCCAGCATTTT. As protein: CAVGQDNQPQHF. V usage is TRBV5-4 and J usage is TRBJ1-5; 8 nucleotides match TRBD1. Germline CDR1 is SGHNT and CDR2 is YYREEE (reference sequence). Losses at the gene ends were 10 bases for V and 3 bases for J; bases not matched to a gene: 3. CDR3 length: 12 residues.

The rearrangement joins TRBV4-2 to TRBJ2-7; D uncertain. Germline lookup yields CDR1 LGHNA and CDR2 YNFKEQ. V lost 0 bases to trimming and J lost 2 bases, with 14 bases between them. CDR3 length: 16 amino acids. The DNA for the CDR3 is TGTGCCAGCAGCCAAGACCCGATTAGCTTCCCCTACGAGCAGTACTTC. Residues: CASSQDPISFPYEQYF.

This chain joins TRBV6-1 and TRBJ1-5; 9 bases are a match to TRBD1. The CDR3 is made up of 14 amino acids. The germline V gene encodes CDR1 MNHNS and CDR2 SASEGT. J gave up 6 bases and V 7 bases, and 7 bases lay outside the gene matches. CDR3 DNA sequence: TGTGCCAGCATACGACAGGGGGTAGGTCAGCCCCAGCATTTT. Encoded protein: CASIRQGVGQPQHF.

The J gene is TRBJ1-1, the V gene TRBV6-1, with 7 positions matching TRBD1. J lost 3 bases, V lost 4 bases, and 8 bases had no gene match. Germline assignment: CDR1 MNHNS and CDR2 SASEGT. The CDR3 is 15 amino acids. The CDR3 coding sequence is TGTGCCAGCAGTGCTTTGAGGGGGCGCGACACTGAAGCTTTCTTT. This encodes CASSALRGRDTEAFF.

V usage is TRBV30 and J usage is TRBJ1-2; tentatively, D is TRBD1 (6 bases). The CDR3 sequence is 12 residues long. Germline V lookup: CDR1 GTSNPN, CDR2 SVGIG (reference sequence). Trimming stripped 3 bases from V and 4 bases from J, with 9 bases between. The CDR3 DNA reads TGTGCCTGGAGGCAAGGGGGCTATGGCTACACCTTC. Its translation is CAWRQGGYGYTF. The full variable domain, rest sourced from reference TRBV30 and TRBJ1-2, is SQTIHQWPATLVQPVGSPLSLECTVEGTSNPNLYWYRQAAGRGLQLLFYSVGIGQISSEVPQNLSASRPQDRQFILSSKKLLLSDSGFYLCAWRQGGYGYTFGSGTRLTVV.

The chain has TRBV29-1 and TRBJ1-1; the match to TRBD1 covers 8 bases. The CDR3 is 13 residues long. V was clipped by 7 bases and J by 5 bases; unmatched bases: 9. Germline CDR1 SQVTM, CDR2 ANQGSEA. The CDR3 coding sequence is TGCAGCGGAGGTGGACAGGGCGGGACTGAAGCTTTCTTT. Translated: CSGGGQGGTEAFF.

In its sample, this clone was seen a few times. The rearrangement uses TRBV19 and TRBJ2-1, with TRBD2 identical over 11 bases. The CDR3 has 16 residues. Germline values: CDR1 LNHDA, CDR2 SQIVND (reference sequence). V lost 3 bases to trimming and J lost 5 bases; unmatched junction nucleotides: 6. The CDR3 reads CASSILSGLADNEQFF. CDR3 sequence (DNA): TGTGCCAGTAGTATCCTTTCGGGACTAGCGGACAATGAGCAGTTCTTC.

The chain is built from TRBV9 and TRBJ2-4, with 10 bases fitting TRBD1. The V segment lost 3 bases and the J segment 7 bases; nucleotides outside the gene matches: 7. In germline, CDR1 is SGDLS, CDR2 YYNGEE. This CDR3 comprises 15 residues. Here the CDR3 reads CASSATGTGENIQYF. The CDR3, as DNA: TGTGCCAGCAGCGCGACCGGGACAGGGGAGAACATTCAGTACTTC. Together with reference TRBV9 and TRBJ2-4, the CDR3 gives the full variable domain: DSGVTQTPKHLITATGQRVTLRCSPRSGDLSVYWYQQSLDQGLQFLIQYYNGEERAKGNILERFSAQQFPDLHSELNLSSLELGDSALYFCASSATGTGENIQYFGAGTRLSVL.

This clone showed up just a few times. V gene TRBV6-6 combines with J gene TRBJ2-7; D is unclear. This CDR3 is built from 12 residues. The germline V gene encodes CDR1 MNHNY and CDR2 SVGAGI (reference sequence). The V end lost 8 bases, the J end lost 3 bases, and 11 bases lay between the germline ends. The CDR3 DNA reads as TGTGCCAGCTCGGAACAGTTCTACGAGCAGTACTTC. This encodes CASSEQFYEQYF.

The sample holds a few counts of this clone. The V and J genes are TRBV7-9 and TRBJ2-1, with 10 bases lining up with TRBD2. V lost 3 bases and J lost 8; bases outside the gene matches: 1. Germline V CDR1 and CDR2: SEHNR, FQNEAQ (reference sequence). The CDR3 sequence is 13 residues long. In DNA, the CDR3 is TGTGCCAGCAGCTTCACTAGCGGGGATGAGCAGTTCTTC. The encoded protein is CASSFTSGDEQFF.

V is TRBV2 and J is TRBJ2-2; D might be TRBD2 (5 bases). Trimming left V 5 bases short and J 5 bases short, with 15 bases between. Per germline, CDR1 SNHLY and CDR2 FYNNEI. This CDR3 contains 15 residues. The chain's CDR3 is CASSLLLGPTGELFF. CDR3 DNA: TGTGCCAGCAGTCTTTTACTAGGCCCAACCGGGGAGCTGTTTTTT. The complete variable domain, with remaining parts taken from reference TRBV2 and TRBJ2-2, reads EPEVTQTPSHQVTQMGQEVILRCVPISNHLYFYWYRQILGQKVEFLVSFYNNEISEKSEIFDDQFSVERPDGSNFTLKIRSTKLEDSAMYFCASSLLLGPTGELFFGEGSRLTVL.

The CDR3 protein is CASSPTPGVNTEAFF. CDR3 DNA: TGTGCCAGCTCACCAACTCCAGGCGTGAACACTGAAGCTTTCTTT. The chain links TRBV18 to TRBJ1-1; D is unclear. V was shortened by 2 bases and J by 0 bases, with 10 bases between the two germline ends. In germline, CDR1 is KGHSH, CDR2 LQKENI. The CDR3 extends over 15 amino acids. The full variable domain, with the rest looked up from reference TRBV18 and TRBJ1-1, is NAGVMQNPRHLVRRRGQEARLRCSPMKGHSHVYWYRQLPEEGLKFMVYLQKENIIDESGMPKERFSAEFPKEGPSILRIQQVVRGDSAAYFCASSPTPGVNTEAFFGQGTRLTVV.

This clone has a single count. V and J are TRBV7-2 and TRBJ2-5; weak D call: TRBD2 (6 bases). Per the germline V gene, CDR1 is SGHTA and CDR2 is FQGNSA. The germline V and J ends were trimmed by 4 bases and 1 base, with 7 bases remaining between them. CDR3 length equals 13 residues. The CDR3 protein is CASSWRVQETQYF. DNA for the CDR3: TGTGCCAGCAGCTGGAGGGTCCAAGAGACCCAGTACTTC.